This passage covers 5 T cell receptor beta chains from one sample sequenced in a study of T cell responses to AZD1222 COVID-19 vaccine. Repertoires were generated with immunoSEQ multiplex PCR, while TCRdb's copy carries only in-frame clones and drops some. The sample consists of approximately 85,000 clones, 86% of them appearing once. The source material was peripheral blood, sampled on day 0 of AZD1222 vaccination. The receptor set was obtained from an adult in good health.

The chain employs TRBV5-1 and TRBJ2-1; TRBD1 agrees at 7 bases. This CDR3 comprises 15 residues. From germline, CDR1 is SGHRS and CDR2 YFSETQ. Trimming cost V 4 bases and J 3 bases; bases outside gene matches: 7. CDR3: CASSAGTADYNEQFF. The CDR3 DNA reads as TGCGCCAGCAGCGCCGGGACAGCCGACTACAATGAGCAGTTCTTC.

The chain employs TRBV7-6 and TRBJ1-1, with TRBD1 matching 8 bases. Losses at the gene ends were 5 bases for V and 10 bases for J; bases not matched to a gene: 12. The CDR3 is made up of 14 amino acids. CDR1 and CDR2 (germline): SGHVS, FNYEAQ. The CDR3 protein is CASSQQTTGERAFF. CDR3 sequence (DNA): TGTGCCAGCAGCCAACAAACGACAGGGGAAAGAGCTTTCTTT.

DNA for the CDR3: TGTGCCAGCAGCTCCCGTAAAGGGGGACTAAACACTGAAGCTTTCTTT. Translation gives CASSSRKGGLNTEAFF. The chain couples TRBV5-4 to TRBJ1-1; TRBD1 might be the D (6 bases). The germline V gene has CDR1 SGHNT and CDR2 YYREEE (reference sequence). The CDR3 length is 16 residues. V lost 3 bases, J lost 2 bases, and 17 bases lay in between.

The DNA for the CDR3 is TGCAGCGTTGTTCCCAGCGGGATCAACAATGAGCAGTTCTTC. Amino acids: CSVVPSGINNEQFF. This chain connects TRBV29-1 to TRBJ2-1, with 7 bases lining up with TRBD2. CDR1 and CDR2 from the germline V gene are SQVTM and ANQGSEA. V dropped 4 bases and J dropped 5; count of bases not matched to a gene: 8. The CDR3 consists of 14 residues.

In this sample, this clone turned up a few times. V and J are TRBV10-2 and TRBJ2-5; TRBD2 agrees at 11 bases. CDR3 length: 13 amino acids. CDR1 is WSHSY and CDR2 is SAAADI in the germline V gene. Trimming removed 8 bases from V and 10 bases from J; junction bases left unmatched: 9. The CDR3 here is CASWLAGGSVQYF. CDR3 DNA: TGCGCCAGCTGGCTAGCGGGGGGTTCAGTCCAGTACTTC.